This T cell receptor (beta chain) was profiled in a study of response to subunit inactivated influenza vaccine. Study-level results: Authors proposed each seasonal influenza vaccination draws in few new T cells.

In its sample, this clonotype was seen a few times. Its antigen is undetermined. One entry per CDR3 protein results from TCRdb running MiXCR on the RT-PCR reads. The sample has over 150,000 distinct CDR3 sequences, around 10% seen once. V shed 1 base and J shed 2 bases, with 3 bases lying between them. CDR1 is SGHRS, CDR2 YFSETQ, per germline. This CDR3 has 12 residues. This material consisted of CD8+ T cells sorted from PBMCs, taken 23 months after vaccination. The genes are TRBV5-1 and TRBJ2-5; D is unclear. The sequence was obtained from a man aged 50 to 75 who received an inactivated influenza vaccine. The CDR3 loop is CASSLIQETQYF. The CDR3 DNA reads TGCGCCAGCAGCTTGATACAAGAGACCCAGTACTTC.